This T cell receptor (beta chain) appears in the sequencing data of a study of T cells after yellow fever vaccination. Study as a whole: Low-cell-number fractions underwent preparation using SMART-Seq v4 Ultra Low Input.

TCRdb redid the calling of the 5' RACE reads with MiXCR, one entry per CDR3 protein. The sample has under 600,000 distinct CDR3 sequences, approximately 13% seen once. This clonotype was counted a few times. Trimming pared 0 bases from V and 4 bases from J, leaving 12 bases between. Looked up from germline, CDR1 is MGHRA and CDR2 is YSYEKL. This CDR3 comprises 15 residues. Sample: PBMCs, taken on the day of the yellow fever booster vaccination. The J gene is TRBJ1-2, the V gene TRBV4-1; D gene ambiguous. The TCR was taken from a man aged 25-45 years who received the YFV17D yellow fever vaccine. CDR3 amino acids: CASSQDSSVSYGYTF. As DNA, the CDR3 is TGCGCCAGCAGCCAAGATAGTTCAGTGAGCTATGGCTACACCTTC.